These 17 T cell receptor beta chains were all obtained from the same sample, sequenced in a study of blood T cell repertoires in COVID-19. The protocol was immunoSEQ multiplex PCR, while the TCRdb copy is restricted to in-frame clones and leaves out a portion. The sample has roughly 180,000 clones, 70% to 90% seen once. The sequenced sample consisted of peripheral blood. Every receptor here comes from a man aged 40-49 years who had recovered from COVID-19.

The V call is TRBV7-8, the J call TRBJ1-3, with D perhaps matching TRBD1 (5 bases). V was shortened by 5 bases and J by 0 bases, with 14 bases between the two germline ends. The CDR3 covers 16 residues. Germline V lookup: CDR1 SGHVS, CDR2 FQNEAQ. The CDR3 DNA sequence: TGTGCCAGCAGCGGGGGAGGACTGAACTCTGGAAACACCATATATTTT. It is translated as CASSGGGLNSGNTIYF.

This clone was detected only a few times. V and J are TRBV7-8 and TRBJ1-1; the D is unclear. In germline, CDR1 is SGHVS, CDR2 FQNEAQ. This CDR3 spans 15 amino acids. Trimming stripped 4 bases from V and 6 bases from J, with 18 bases between. The CDR3 is CASSSPGVGGAEAFF. CDR3 DNA sequence: TGTGCCAGCAGCTCACCCGGGGTAGGTGGTGCTGAAGCTTTCTTT.

This chain joins TRBV15 and TRBJ2-1; maybe TRBD1 (6 bases). CDR1 LNHNV and CDR2 YYDKDF come from the germline V gene (reference sequence). V was trimmed by 5 bases and J by 14 bases, leaving 16 bases between them. The CDR3 sequence is 12 residues long. The CDR3 bases are TGTGCCACCAGCGCTCAGGGGAAAGGGGAGTTCTTC. Its protein product is CATSAQGKGEFF.

The J gene is TRBJ2-5, the V gene TRBV27; 9 bases align to TRBD2. CDR3 size: 16 residues. In germline, CDR1 is MNHEY, CDR2 SMNVEV (reference sequence). The V and J ends lost 3 bases and 5 bases, in that order; junction bases with no gene match: 10. The CDR3 is CASSFFSGGPRETQYF. CDR3 DNA: TGTGCCAGCAGTTTTTTTAGCGGGGGACCCCGGGAGACCCAGTACTTC.

The chain joins TRBV24-1 to TRBJ2-1; 10 positions agree with TRBD2. The CDR3 extends over 16 amino acids. Germline CDR1 KGHDR, CDR2 SFDVKD. V shed 4 bases and J 7 bases; nucleotides not matched to a gene: 9. CDR3 coding DNA: TGTGCCACCAGTGACACCTCCCCTAGCGGGAGTAATGAGCAGTTCTTC. This encodes CATSDTSPSGSNEQFF.

This clone has more than one count but fewer than ten. For the CDR3, the DNA is TGTGCCAGCAGTGCGGTCAGGGCTTACAATGAGCAGTTCTTC. Amino acids: CASSAVRAYNEQFF. The rearrangement uses TRBV2 and TRBJ2-1; perhaps TRBD1 as D (5 bases). Trimming cost V 4 bases and J 4 bases, with 11 bases left between them. Germline CDR1 and CDR2: SNHLY and FYNNEI. This CDR3 is 14 amino acids long. The whole variable domain, remainder taken from reference TRBV2 and TRBJ2-1, is EPEVTQTPSHQVTQMGQEVILRCVPISNHLYFYWYRQILGQKVEFLVSFYNNEISEKSEIFDDQFSVERPDGSNFTLKIRSTKLEDSAMYFCASSAVRAYNEQFFGPGTRLTVL.

This chain joins TRBV4-3 and TRBJ2-3; TRBD2 matches at 7 bases. CDR1 LGHNA and CDR2 YSLEER come from the germline V gene. The CDR3 is 16 amino acids. The trim removed 5 bases at V and 2 bases at J, leaving 10 bases unmatched. For the CDR3, the DNA is TGCGCCAGCAGCACTCAGAGCGGGGCCAACACAGATACGCAGTATTTT. As protein: CASSTQSGANTDTQYF.

The genes are TRBV19 and TRBJ2-4; D perhaps matches TRBD2 (5 bases). The CDR3 is 15 residues long. The germline V and J ends were trimmed by 5 bases and 0 bases, with 11 bases remaining between them. In germline, CDR1 is LNHDA, CDR2 SQIVND (reference sequence). CDR3 residues: CASSGLDLAKNIQYF. CDR3 DNA sequence: TGTGCCAGTAGTGGTCTGGACTTAGCCAAAAACATTCAGTACTTC.

The rearrangement uses TRBV6-5 and TRBJ2-7; D unclear. The V gene's germline CDR1 is MNHEY and CDR2 SVGAGI. The length of the CDR3 is 14 residues. The V end was cut by 4 bases, the J end by 3 bases, with 13 bases between. The CDR3 bases are TGTGCCAGCAGTTTTCAATCTCGAGACTACGAGCAGTACTTC. This gives the protein CASSFQSRDYEQYF.

V gene TRBV28 combines with J gene TRBJ1-5; TRBD1 aligns across 9 bases. CDR1 and CDR2 (germline): MDHEN, SYDVKM. The CDR3 has 17 amino acids. Trimming removed 4 bases from V and 4 bases from J; junction bases left unmatched: 11. The CDR3 DNA reads TGTGCCAGCAGTTCCACCGGGACAGGGCTTCGTAATCAGCCCCAGCATTTT. Amino acid sequence: CASSSTGTGLRNQPQHF.

In its sample, this clone was seen once. V and J are TRBV27 and TRBJ2-5; 9 positions match TRBD1. Germline V CDR1 and CDR2: MNHEY, SMNVEV (reference sequence). The ends lost 5 bases at V and 5 bases at J; junction bases unmatched: 6. The CDR3 consists of 14 residues. The CDR3 reads CASSRTGGWETQYF. CDR3 DNA sequence: TGTGCCAGCAGTAGAACAGGGGGCTGGGAGACCCAGTACTTC.

CDR3 coding DNA: TGTGCCAGCAGCTTAGATTCGGGGTTCTCGGAGACCCAGTACTTC. Encoded protein: CASSLDSGFSETQYF. V gene TRBV7-2 combines with J gene TRBJ2-5; D possibly corresponds to TRBD2 (5 bases). The CDR3 is 15 amino acids. Trimming removed 1 base at V and 5 bases at J, with 14 bases between. Per the germline V gene, CDR1 is SGHTA and CDR2 is FQGNSA.

The chain has TRBV19 and TRBJ2-2, with D tentatively TRBD2 (5 bases). This CDR3 is built from 13 residues. V dropped 6 bases and J dropped 6 bases, with 11 bases sitting between them. Germline assignment: CDR1 LNHDA and CDR2 SQIVND (reference sequence). CDR3 sequence (DNA): TGTGCCAGTAGACTCACTAGTGCCGGGGAGCTGTTTTTT. It translates to CASRLTSAGELFF.

This clone was detected once. The chain employs TRBV29-1 and TRBJ1-2, with D possibly matching TRBD1 (5 bases). Per the germline V gene, CDR1 is SQVTM and CDR2 is ANQGSEA. Trimming removed 0 bases from V and 5 bases from J, with 10 bases in between. The CDR3 is made up of 13 amino acids. Here the CDR3 reads CSVEEGVQYGYTF. DNA for the CDR3: TGCAGCGTTGAAGAAGGGGTTCAGTATGGCTACACCTTC. The variable domain in full, with the rest retrieved from reference TRBV29-1 and TRBJ1-2, is SAVISQKPSRDICQRGTSLTIQCQVDSQVTMMFWYRQQPGQSLTLIATANQGSEATYESGFVIDKFPISRPNLTFSTLTVSNMSPEDSSIYLCSVEEGVQYGYTFGSGTRLTVV.

The V and J genes are TRBV5-5 and TRBJ1-4, with 8 bases fitting TRBD1. CDR3 length: 16 residues. Trimming took 5 bases from V and 4 from J; bases not matched to a gene: 10. Germline CDR1 and CDR2: SGHKS and YYEKEE (reference sequence). CDR3 protein: CASSFPRDRSNEKLFF. CDR3 nucleotide sequence: TGTGCCAGCAGTTTCCCCCGGGACAGGAGTAATGAAAAACTGTTTTTT.

A word on this clone: The same CDR3 arises from other DNA sequences in this sample as well. This chain links TRBV12-3 or TRBV12-4 with TRBJ2-1; D uncertain. V lost 3 bases to trimming and J lost 6 bases, with 9 bases between them. The CDR3 is 13 residues long. This CDR3 reads CASSLSGPNEQFF. Here the CDR3 DNA reads TGTGCCAGCAGTTTGTCAGGTCCCAATGAGCAGTTCTTC.

V is TRBV5-4 and J is TRBJ2-5, with TRBD2 matching over 13 bases. The V gene end was trimmed by 5 bases and the J gene end by 5 bases; junction bases not matched to a gene: 6. Germline V gene sequence: CDR1 SGHNT, CDR2 YYREEE (reference sequence). The CDR3 has 15 amino acids. DNA of the CDR3: TGTGCCAGCAGGCCGGGACTAGCGGGGATGGAGACCCAGTACTTC. Encoded protein: CASRPGLAGMETQYF.